This entry lists 30 T cell receptor beta chains sequenced from one sample in a study of control samples from healthy donors and cancer patients. TCRdb's table, derived via immunoSEQ multiplex PCR, lists solely in-frame clones and lacks some. The sample includes almost 40,000 clones, about 86% of them seen just once. Sequences were obtained from PBMCs. Receptor source: a woman aged 60-75 years with lung cancer.

This clone was recorded once. The chain recombines TRBV4-1 with TRBJ2-5, with 12 nucleotides matching TRBD2. The germline gives CDR1 MGHRA, CDR2 YSYEKL. The CDR3 has 16 amino acids. The ends lost 1 base at V and 7 bases at J; junction bases unmatched: 7. CDR3 DNA: TGCGCCAGCAGCCAAGGTCGCTCTAGCGGGAGGGGGACCCAGTACTTC. As protein: CASSQGRSSGRGTQYF.

CDR3 protein: CASSGVGESSYEQYF. CDR3 bases: TGTGCCAGCAGCGGAGTAGGGGAGAGCTCCTACGAGCAGTACTTC. V gene TRBV6-5 combines with J gene TRBJ2-7; D tentatively reads TRBD1 or TRBD2 (5 bases each). This CDR3 has 15 amino acids. V was shortened by 6 bases and J by 0 bases, with 15 bases between the two germline ends. Germline V gene sequence: CDR1 MNHEY, CDR2 SVGAGI.

V and J are TRBV14 and TRBJ2-5; 8 nucleotides agree with TRBD2. V shed 4 bases, J shed 0 bases, and the junction held 4 bases outside the gene matches. Germline CDR1 is SGHDN and CDR2 is FVKESK. CDR3 size: 15 residues. The CDR3 sequence: CASSPIAGYQETQYF. DNA of the CDR3: TGTGCCAGCAGCCCCATAGCGGGGTACCAAGAGACCCAGTACTTC.

This chain connects TRBV10-2 to TRBJ2-5, with 11 bases matching TRBD2. V lost 6 bases and J lost 5; bases outside the gene matches: 8. This CDR3 region has 15 residues. Germline CDR1 is WSHSY and CDR2 is SAAADI. The CDR3 loop reads CASSQIAGGSETQYF. The CDR3, as DNA: TGCGCCAGCAGCCAAATAGCGGGGGGGTCCGAGACCCAGTACTTC.

This chain joins TRBV6-5 and TRBJ1-5; the D is unclear. The V gene lost 8 bases and the J gene lost 2 bases, with 10 bases spanning the gap. Germline lookup yields CDR1 MNHEY and CDR2 SVGAGI. This CDR3 is built from 13 residues. This chain's CDR3 is CASSPGGNQPQHF. The CDR3 DNA is TGTGCCAGCTCTCCTGGAGGCAATCAGCCCCAGCATTTT.

The rearrangement uses TRBV11-1 and TRBJ2-5; no clear D. Trimming removed 10 bases from V and 5 bases from J, with 11 bases in between. Germline CDR1 is SGHAT and CDR2 is FQDESV (reference sequence). The CDR3 is 11 residues long. CDR3 sequence (DNA): TGTGCCACCGAAGCACGGGAGACCCAGTACTTC. Translating gives CATEARETQYF.

V and J are TRBV27 and TRBJ1-2; TRBD1 aligns across 8 bases. The CDR3 loop spans 14 amino acids. Germline values: CDR1 MNHEY, CDR2 SMNVEV (reference sequence). Germline trimming cut 4 bases from V and 8 bases from J; bases unmatched to any gene: 9. CDR3 sequence reads: CASSSRDRGHGYTF. The DNA of the CDR3 is TGTGCCAGCAGTTCCCGAGACAGGGGTCACGGCTACACCTTC.

The chain recombines TRBV10-1 with TRBJ2-2; TRBD1 matches at 11 bases. The ends lost 0 bases at V and 7 bases at J; junction bases unmatched: 4. The CDR3 has 16 residues. CDR1 and CDR2 from the germline V gene are WNHNN and SYGVQD (reference sequence). As DNA, the CDR3 is TGCGCCAGCAGTGAGTCGGGGGACAGGGGGGTCGGGGAGCTGTTTTTT. It codes for CASSESGDRGVGELFF.

The rearrangement links TRBV10-3 to TRBJ1-5, with a possible D match to TRBD1 (5 bases). In germline, CDR1 is ENHRY, CDR2 SYGVKD. V lost 0 bases and J lost 4, with 10 bases in between. This CDR3 spans 15 amino acids. The CDR3 region is CAISESGQGNQPQHF. In nucleotides, the CDR3 is TGTGCCATCAGTGAGTCAGGGCAGGGAAATCAGCCCCAGCATTTT.

This chain links TRBV7-3 with TRBJ1-1, with D unresolved. V shed 1 base and J shed 3 bases, with 9 bases lying between them. CDR1 and CDR2 (germline): SGHTA, FQGTGA. The CDR3 covers 14 residues. The DNA for the CDR3 is TGTGCCAGCAGCTTAAACCCCCCCGACACTGAAGCTTTCTTT. Protein: CASSLNPPDTEAFF. Filled out from reference TRBV7-3 and TRBJ1-1, the complete variable domain reads GAGVSQTPSNKVTEKGKYVELRCDPISGHTALYWYRQSLGQGPEFLIYFQGTGAADDSGLPNDRFFAVRPEGSVSTLKIQRTERGDSAVYLCASSLNPPDTEAFFGQGTRLTVV.

The chain is built from TRBV5-6 and TRBJ2-1, with 8 bases aligning to TRBD2. The germline CDR1 and CDR2 sequences are SGHDT and YYEEEE. The length of the CDR3 is 15 residues. With 4 bases clipped from V and 7 bases from J, the junction kept 10 bases outside the gene matches. CDR3 amino acids: CASSTLSGNPNEQFF. Written as DNA, the CDR3 is TGTGCCAGCAGCACCCTTAGCGGGAACCCAAATGAGCAGTTCTTC.

The chain is built from TRBV7-3 and TRBJ1-1; D remains ambiguous. Germline V gives CDR1 SGHTA, CDR2 FQGTGA. CDR3 length: 13 amino acids. V dropped 5 bases and J dropped 4 bases, with 11 bases sitting between them. This CDR3 is CASSPRPGTEAFF. The CDR3, as DNA: TGTGCCAGCAGCCCGCGGCCAGGCACTGAAGCTTTCTTT.

CDR3 in DNA: TGTGCCAGCAGTTTCCCGACTAGCGGGGGACACAATGAGCAGTTCTTC. Encoded protein: CASSFPTSGGHNEQFF. The chain joins TRBV27 to TRBJ2-1, with 12 bases identical to TRBD2. The CDR3 sequence is 16 residues long. Trimming cost V 3 bases and J 5 bases; bases outside gene matches: 5. Germline V lookup: CDR1 MNHEY, CDR2 SMNVEV (reference sequence).

This rearrangement joins TRBV18 to TRBJ2-2; the D gene is possibly TRBD2 (6 bases). V lost 3 bases and J lost 2, with 13 bases in between. Germline lookup yields CDR1 KGHSH and CDR2 LQKENI. CDR3 length equals 16 residues. CDR3 coding DNA: TGTGCCAGCTCACCGGTCACTAGCCGTAACACCGGGGAGCTGTTTTTT. This encodes CASSPVTSRNTGELFF.

The chain links TRBV27 to TRBJ1-5; 8 bases line up with TRBD1. From germline, CDR1 is MNHEY and CDR2 SMNVEV (reference sequence). The CDR3 has 14 amino acids. The V and J ends lost 6 bases and 7 bases, in that order; junction bases with no gene match: 8. The CDR3 coding sequence is TGTGCCAGCAGCGACAGGGGAGCTGGGCAGCCCCAGCATTTT. Amino acid sequence: CASSDRGAGQPQHF.

The V gene is TRBV5-4, the J gene TRBJ1-2; D is possibly TRBD1 (5 bases). The length of the CDR3 is 14 residues. V lost 1 base, J lost 9 bases, and 16 bases lay in between. The germline V gene has CDR1 SGHNT and CDR2 YYREEE (reference sequence). The CDR3 protein is CASSLIGTPASYTF. Here the CDR3 DNA reads TGTGCCAGCAGCTTGATCGGGACGCCGGCGAGCTACACCTTC.

The chain combines TRBV7-2 with TRBJ2-1; 9 nucleotides match TRBD2. The CDR3 has 15 residues. Germline-derived CDR1 and CDR2 are SGHTA and FQGNSA. Trimming removed 4 bases from V and 5 bases from J; junction bases left unmatched: 6. The CDR3 DNA reads as TGTGCCAGCAGCTCACGGGCGGGAGGGGACAATGAGCAGTTCTTC. It codes for CASSSRAGGDNEQFF.

V and J are TRBV12-5 and TRBJ2-3, with 11 bases that match TRBD1. From germline, CDR1 is LGHNT and CDR2 FRNRAP. The CDR3 spans 16 residues. The trim removed 6 bases at V and 0 bases at J, leaving 5 bases unmatched. CDR3 sequence (DNA): TGTGCTAGTGGCCGAGGGACAGGGGGGAGCACAGATACGCAGTATTTT. Its protein product is CASGRGTGGSTDTQYF.

The genes are TRBV12-3 or TRBV12-4 and TRBJ1-2; D gene unclear. The ends were cut back, 5 bases at V and 7 bases at J, with 11 bases in the middle. This CDR3 is 12 amino acids long. CDR3: CASSHRTVGYTF. In nucleotides, the CDR3 is TGTGCCAGCAGTCACCGGACGGTTGGCTACACCTTC.

This sequence joins TRBV9 and TRBJ2-1, with 10 bases matching TRBD2. The trim removed 0 bases at V and 9 bases at J, leaving 6 bases unmatched. Germline V gene lookup returns CDR1 SGDLS and CDR2 YYNGEE. This CDR3 spans 15 amino acids. The CDR3 DNA reads as TGTGCCAGCAGCGTAGCAAGCGGGAGGGCCGCTGAGCAGTTCTTC. Translation: CASSVASGRAAEQFF.

The CDR3 spells CASSEVQGGELFF. The CDR3 DNA is TGTGCCAGCAGTGAGGTTCAAGGCGGGGAGCTGTTTTTT. The chain carries TRBV6-1 and TRBJ2-2; D unresolved. This CDR3 region has 13 residues. Deletions cut 3 bases from V and 7 bases from J, with 9 bases between. Per the germline V gene, CDR1 is MNHNS and CDR2 is SASEGT.

The chain carries TRBV6-2 or TRBV6-3 and TRBJ2-1; weak D call: TRBD2 (6 bases). CDR1 is MNHEY and CDR2 is SVGEGT in the germline V gene. This CDR3 is 13 amino acids long. Trimming took 5 bases from V and 9 from J, leaving 14 bases between them. In DNA form, the CDR3 reads TGTGCCAGCAGTACCCAGGGAGGCACTGAGCAGTTCTTC. It yields the protein CASSTQGGTEQFF.

This clone came up a few times. V is TRBV4-3 and J is TRBJ1-2, with 8 nucleotides matching TRBD1. V lost 2 bases to trimming and J lost 7 bases; unmatched junction nucleotides: 9. Germline assignment: CDR1 LGHNA and CDR2 YSLEER. The length of the CDR3 is 15 residues. Written as DNA, the CDR3 is TGCGCCAGCAGCCAAAGCCTTCAGGGGGCACTTGGCTACACCTTC. The encoded protein is CASSQSLQGALGYTF.

This chain links TRBV18 with TRBJ1-2; D is possibly TRBD1 (6 bases). The V and J ends lost 0 bases and 4 bases respectively, with 12 bases between them. The germline CDR1 and CDR2 sequences are KGHSH and LQKENI. The CDR3 totals 15 residues. Here the CDR3 DNA reads TGTGCCAGCTCACCACCGGGGGGGCGATCCTATGGCTACACCTTC. Translating it yields CASSPPGGRSYGYTF.

The chain joins TRBV2 to TRBJ2-6, with TRBD1 matching over 8 bases. The V gene's germline CDR1 is SNHLY and CDR2 FYNNEI. The CDR3 runs to 15 residues. V lost 5 bases, J lost 6 bases, and 6 bases stayed unmatched. CDR3 bases: TGTGCCAGCAGTCCGACAGGGGTTGAGGCCAACGTCCTGACTTTC. It specifies CASSPTGVEANVLTF.

This chain uses TRBV3-1 (or the pseudogene TRBV3-2) with TRBJ2-3, with TRBD1 as a possible D gene (5 bases). Germline V gene data show CDR1 as LGHDT and CDR2 as YNNKEL (reference sequence). The CDR3 has 12 amino acids. Trimming took 2 bases from V and 5 from J, leaving 5 bases between them. The DNA for the CDR3 is TGTGCCAGCAGCCAAACAGGAGATACGCAGTATTTT. Amino acids: CASSQTGDTQYF.

The chain recombines TRBV10-3 with TRBJ1-2; tentative D call: TRBD1 (5 bases). Trimming stripped 0 bases from V and 8 bases from J, with 10 bases between. Germline V CDR1 and CDR2: ENHRY, SYGVKD. CDR3 length equals 13 residues. The CDR3 loop is CAISESSNRGYTF. The CDR3 region has the DNA TGTGCCATCAGTGAGTCTTCTAACAGGGGCTACACCTTC.

CDR3 in DNA: TGTGCCAGCAGCCATCGCCACCCCGGGACAGGGAACACTGAAGCTTTCTTT. Translating gives CASSHRHPGTGNTEAFF. V usage is TRBV14 and J usage is TRBJ1-1; 8 bases are shared with TRBD1. Germline CDR1 SGHDN, CDR2 FVKESK. This CDR3 is built from 17 residues. V lost 3 bases and J lost 1; bases outside the gene matches: 10. Full variable domain (missing parts from reference TRBV14 and TRBJ1-1): EAGVTQFPSHSVIEKGQTVTLRCDPISGHDNLYWYRRVMGKEIKFLLHFVKESKQDESGMPNNRFLAERTGGTYSTLKVQPAELEDSGVYFCASSHRHPGTGNTEAFFGQGTRLTVV.

This chain joins TRBV29-1 and TRBJ2-1; the match to TRBD2 covers 15 bases. The germline CDR1 and CDR2 sequences are SQVTM and ANQGSEA. The CDR3 has 16 amino acids. With 5 bases clipped from V and 8 bases from J, the junction kept 10 bases outside the gene matches. The CDR3 protein is CSVKSWGLAGGHEQFF. The CDR3 DNA reads TGCAGCGTTAAAAGTTGGGGACTAGCGGGAGGCCATGAGCAGTTCTTC.

The J gene is TRBJ2-3, the V gene TRBV4-2; D is uncertain. Germline CDR1 and CDR2: LGHNA and YNFKEQ. CDR3 size: 11 residues. The V gene lost 5 bases and the J gene lost 4 bases, with 4 bases spanning the gap. CDR3 sequence (DNA): TGTGCCAGCAGCACACCAGATACGCAGTATTTT. Protein: CASSTPDTQYF.